These 11 T cell receptor beta chains were all obtained from the same sample, sequenced in a study of shared clonotypes between healthy human individuals. Assay used: immunoSEQ multiplex PCR; TCRdb lists only in-frame clones, some missing. There are approximately 2,000,000 clones in the sample; about nine tenths occur only once, and 0.37% lies in the top ten. Sequencing was carried out using naive CD4+ T cells from PBMCs. Specified subset: CD45RA+ positively selected. Receptors were obtained from a young man in good health. Some clones in this sample may be carry-over from other donors' samples.

The V gene is TRBV9, the J gene TRBJ1-5, with a possible D match to TRBD1 (6 bases). The CDR3 loop spans 15 amino acids. Trimming removed 4 bases at V and 3 bases at J, with 14 bases between. Germline lookup yields CDR1 SGDLS and CDR2 YYNGEE. CDR3 in amino acids: CASSPPGHLNQPQHF. The DNA of the CDR3 is TGTGCCAGCAGCCCCCCGGGACACCTCAATCAGCCCCAGCATTTT. Full variable domain (outside the CDR3, taken from reference TRBV9 and TRBJ1-5): DSGVTQTPKHLITATGQRVTLRCSPRSGDLSVYWYQQSLDQGLQFLIQYYNGEERAKGNILERFSAQQFPDLHSELNLSSLELGDSALYFCASSPPGHLNQPQHFGDGTRLSIL.

J is TRBJ2-5 and V is TRBV28; D is possibly TRBD1 (6 bases). The length of the CDR3 is 15 residues. Per germline, CDR1 MDHEN and CDR2 SYDVKM. The V end lost 5 bases, the J end lost 3 bases, and 16 bases lay between the germline ends. The CDR3 is CASSPNRAREETQYF. CDR3 DNA sequence: TGTGCCAGCAGTCCCAACAGGGCCAGGGAAGAGACCCAGTACTTC.

A few counts support this clone. The V call is TRBV5-1, the J call TRBJ1-2; D perhaps matches TRBD1 (5 bases). Germline-derived CDR1 and CDR2 are SGHRS and YFSETQ. CDR3 length: 13 amino acids. V was trimmed by 5 bases and J by 8 bases, leaving 16 bases between them. The CDR3 DNA reads as TGCGCCAGCAGGCAGGGATCTCGGCCCGGCTACACCTTC. It is translated as CASRQGSRPGYTF.

This clone came up once. The chain carries TRBV9 and TRBJ2-1; weak D call: TRBD1 (6 bases). The CDR3 has 17 amino acids. Between the trimmed V and J ends, which lost 0 bases and 1 base, there was a span of 14 bases. Germline V lookup: CDR1 SGDLS, CDR2 YYNGEE. For the CDR3, the DNA is TGTGCCAGCAGCGTAGTAATGGGGGCCCGGTCCTACAATGAGCAGTTCTTC. This gives the protein CASSVVMGARSYNEQFF.

This clone appeared once. This rearrangement joins TRBV28 to TRBJ1-3; the D gene is possibly TRBD1 (6 bases). Per the germline V gene, CDR1 is MDHEN and CDR2 is SYDVKM. This CDR3 region has 17 residues. V was trimmed by 2 bases and J by 7 bases, leaving 21 bases between them. The CDR3 spells CASSLPRGSGRGNTIYF. The CDR3 nucleotides are TGTGCCAGCAGTTTACCTAGGGGGTCCGGACGGGGGAACACCATATATTTT.

Here the CDR3 DNA reads TGTGCCAGCAGTGAATTAAAGGAAGCTTTCTTT. Protein sequence: CASSELKEAFF. The chain links TRBV6-1 to TRBJ1-1; no clear D. Between the trimmed V and J ends, which lost 2 bases and 8 bases, there was a span of 6 bases. CDR1 and CDR2 from the germline V gene are MNHNS and SASEGT. This CDR3 contains 11 residues.

With respect to this clone: Other DNA sequences in this specimen translate into the identical CDR3. The rearrangement uses TRBV14 and TRBJ1-2; no reliable D call. The CDR3 loop spans 13 amino acids. Deletions cut 1 base from V and 4 bases from J, with 7 bases between. Germline CDR1 is SGHDN and CDR2 is FVKESK. CDR3 in amino acids: CASSQGQFYGYTF. The DNA for the CDR3 is TGTGCCAGCAGCCAAGGGCAGTTCTATGGCTACACCTTC. Using reference TRBV14 and TRBJ1-2 for the parts outside the CDR3, the full variable domain is EAGVTQFPSHSVIEKGQTVTLRCDPISGHDNLYWYRRVMGKEIKFLLHFVKESKQDESGMPNNRFLAERTGGTYSTLKVQPAELEDSGVYFCASSQGQFYGYTFGSGTRLTVV.

J is TRBJ1-1 and V is TRBV18; 8 bases fit TRBD1. CDR3 length equals 14 residues. CDR1 and CDR2 from the germline V gene are KGHSH and LQKENI. Losses at the gene ends were 4 bases for V and 6 bases for J; bases not matched to a gene: 7. DNA of the CDR3: TGTGCCAGCTCACGACAGGGGAGAGCCGCTGAAGCTTTCTTT. It specifies CASSRQGRAAEAFF.

The V and J genes are TRBV11-2 and TRBJ2-1, with TRBD2 matching 9 bases. With V trimmed by 4 bases and J by 1 base, 14 bases remained unmatched. The germline V gene encodes CDR1 SGHAT and CDR2 FQNNGV. CDR3 length equals 19 residues. Here the CDR3 reads CASSYGLAWVAGSYNEQFF. CDR3 DNA sequence: TGTGCCAGCAGCTACGGACTAGCGTGGGTGGCGGGTTCCTACAATGAGCAGTTCTTC. The variable domain in full, completed from reference TRBV11-2 and TRBJ2-1, reads EAGVAQSPRYKIIEKRQSVAFWCNPISGHATLYWYQQILGQGPKLLIQFQNNGVVDDSQLPKDRFSAERLKGVDSTLKIQPAKLEDSAVYLCASSYGLAWVAGSYNEQFFGPGTRLTVL.

The gene calls are TRBV6-1 and TRBJ2-1; 11 bases agree with TRBD2. The trim removed 7 bases at V and 8 bases at J, leaving 10 bases unmatched. The CDR3 covers 15 residues. CDR1 MNHNS and CDR2 SASEGT come from the germline V gene. The CDR3 DNA reads as TGTGCCAGCACTTGGGGCACTAGCGGGAGCTATGAGCAGTTCTTC. This translates into CASTWGTSGSYEQFF.

The V and J genes are TRBV5-1 and TRBJ2-3, with 8 bases aligning to TRBD1. The CDR3 sequence is 17 residues long. The junction had 10 bases not matched to a gene; V was cut back by 3 bases and J by 1 base. CDR1 and CDR2 from the germline V gene are SGHRS and YFSETQ. The CDR3 DNA follows: TGCGCCAGCAGCTCCACAGGGGGTTGGCGCGGCACAGATACGCAGTATTTT. Protein: CASSSTGGWRGTDTQYF.